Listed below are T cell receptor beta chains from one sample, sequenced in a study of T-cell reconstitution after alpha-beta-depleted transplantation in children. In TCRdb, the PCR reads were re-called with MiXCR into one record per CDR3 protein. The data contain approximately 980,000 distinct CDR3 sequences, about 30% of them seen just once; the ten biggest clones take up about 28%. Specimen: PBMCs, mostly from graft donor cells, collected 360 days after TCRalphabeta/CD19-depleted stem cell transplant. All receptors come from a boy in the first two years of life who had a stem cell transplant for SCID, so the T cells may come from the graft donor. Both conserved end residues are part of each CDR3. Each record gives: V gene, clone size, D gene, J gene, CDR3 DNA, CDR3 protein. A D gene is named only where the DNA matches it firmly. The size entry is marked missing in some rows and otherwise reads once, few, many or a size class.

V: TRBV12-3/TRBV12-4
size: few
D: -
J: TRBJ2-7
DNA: TGTGCCAGCAGTTCCCTACAAGGTTCCGAGCAGTACTTC
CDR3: CASSSLQGSEQYF

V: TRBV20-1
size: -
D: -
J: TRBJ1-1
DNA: TGCAGTGCTAGCCCGGGACACAGGAACACTGAAGCTTTCTTT
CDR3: CSASPGHRNTEAFF

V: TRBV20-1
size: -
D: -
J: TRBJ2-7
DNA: TGCAGTGCTAGAGATTTCGGACAGCCCTCCTACGAGCAGTACTTC
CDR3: CSARDFGQPSYEQYF

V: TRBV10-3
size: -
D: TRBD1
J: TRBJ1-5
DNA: TGTGCCATCAGTGAACAGGGGGGCAATCAGCCCCAGCATTTT
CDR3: CAISEQGGNQPQHF

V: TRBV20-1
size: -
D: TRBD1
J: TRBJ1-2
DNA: TGCAGTGCAGAACCGCGGGACAGGGGTTGGGGCTACACCTTC
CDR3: CSAEPRDRGWGYTF

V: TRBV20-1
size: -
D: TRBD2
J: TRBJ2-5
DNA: TGCAGTGCACCCCCCAGCGGGGGGGCTGAAGAGACCCAGTACTTC
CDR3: CSAPPSGGAEETQYF

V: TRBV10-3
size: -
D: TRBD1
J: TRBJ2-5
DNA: TGTGCCATCAGTGAGCAGGACAGGGATCAAGAGACCCAGTACTTC
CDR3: CAISEQDRDQETQYF

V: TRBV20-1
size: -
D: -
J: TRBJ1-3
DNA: TGCAGTGCCTTAAAGAGGGAGGGAGCTGGAAACACCATATATTTT
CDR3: CSALKREGAGNTIYF

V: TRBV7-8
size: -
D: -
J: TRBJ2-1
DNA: TGTGCCAGCAGCTTTTTACACCCCAATGAGCAGTTCTTC
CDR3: CASSFLHPNEQFF

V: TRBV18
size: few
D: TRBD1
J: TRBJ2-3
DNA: TGTGCCAGCTCACCGCTTCAACTCAGGGGACAGGGGGCGACAGATACGCAGTATTTT
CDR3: CASSPLQLRGQGATDTQYF

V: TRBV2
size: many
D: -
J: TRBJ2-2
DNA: TGTGCCAGCAGTCGCTTCTTGGGGGCCTTGAACACCGGGGAGCTGTTTTTT
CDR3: CASSRFLGALNTGELFF

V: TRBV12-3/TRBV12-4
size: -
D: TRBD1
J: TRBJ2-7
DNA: TGTGCCAGCAGAGCGGACAGGCCGGGGGAGCAGTACTTC
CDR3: CASRADRPGEQYF

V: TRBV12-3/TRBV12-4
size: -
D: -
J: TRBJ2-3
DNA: TGTGCCAGCAGCCTTCAATGGGGCCGGGCAGATACGCAGTATTTT
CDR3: CASSLQWGRADTQYF